This TCR beta chain was captured by sequencing in a study of radiation and T cells in renal cell carcinoma. Time point noted: blood 4 weeks post-SBRT, at nephrectomy. Treatment denoted: 15 Gy SBRT to primary tumor, nephrectomy 4 weeks later. Nephrectomy followed 15 Gy stereotactic body radiation by 4 weeks. Serial blood draws occurred at baseline and 2 and 4 weeks post-SBRT. This renal cell carcinoma was of the clear cell type. This CDR3 contains 13 residues. Per germline, CDR1 SGHVS and CDR2 FQNEAQ. Trimming cost V 7 bases and J 4 bases, with 11 bases left between them. Only in-frame clones appear in the TCRdb table, and some are missing; sequencing was by immunoSEQ multiplex PCR. The data contain approximately 43,000 clones, roughly 85% of them singletons.

The clonotype was recovered from a woman aged 70-85 years with renal cell carcinoma. The source material was blood, sampled from a patient whose treatment included radiotherapy and nephrectomy. The chain uses TRBV7-8 and TRBJ1-5; possible D gene TRBD1, 5 bases. The CDR3 coding sequence is TGTGCCAGCACCCTGGGGCTAAATCAGCCCCAGCATTTT. This codes for CASTLGLNQPQHF.